A single sample is the source of the 12 T cell receptor beta chains below, sequenced in a study of shared clonotypes between healthy human individuals. Method: immunoSEQ multiplex PCR; TCRdb's copy keeps in-frame clones and lacks some. This table has around 600,000 clones, 95% to 98% appearing once. It was CD45RO-negative cells, positively selected for CCR7, that made up naive CD8 cells, with terminally differentiated effector memory CD45RA+ cells excluded. Sequenced: naive CD8+ T cells sorted from blood. Source of these receptors: a man in his thirties or forties in good health.

A note on this clone: The same CDR3 can be traced to other DNA sequences in this sample. The V call is TRBV5-1, the J call TRBJ2-5; D perhaps matches TRBD1 (5 bases). The germline V gene has CDR1 SGHRS and CDR2 YFSETQ. CDR3 size: 14 residues. The V end was cut by 0 bases, the J end by 5 bases, with 11 bases between. CDR3 region: CASSLAQGRETQYF. The CDR3 DNA reads as TGCGCCAGCAGCTTGGCTCAGGGTAGGGAGACCCAGTACTTC.

The rearrangement joins TRBV9 to TRBJ2-1; D might be TRBD2 (5 bases). The CDR3 is 15 residues long. Trimming took off 8 bases at V and 10 bases at J, with 25 bases between the two ends. CDR1 and CDR2 (germline): SGDLS, YYNGEE. This chain's CDR3 is CASSLSGDVQFEQFF. The CDR3 DNA reads as TGTGCCAGTTCGTTGAGCGGAGACGTACAATTCGAGCAGTTCTTC.

The chain is built from TRBV7-9 and TRBJ2-5; tentatively, D is TRBD1 or TRBD2 (6 bases each). The germline V gene has CDR1 SEHNR and CDR2 FQNEAQ (reference sequence). V was shortened by 3 bases and J by 1 base, with 18 bases between the two germline ends. The CDR3 covers 17 residues. For the CDR3, the DNA is TGTGCCAGCAGCTTCGGGGACGAGGGGGGTCCCCAAGAGACCCAGTACTTC. This encodes CASSFGDEGGPQETQYF. Using reference TRBV7-9 and TRBJ2-5 for the parts outside the CDR3, the full variable domain is DTGVSQNPRHKITKRGQNVTFRCDPISEHNRLYWYRQTLGQGPEFLTYFQNEAQLEKSRLLSDRFSAERPKGSFSTLEIQRTEQGDSAMYLCASSFGDEGGPQETQYFGPGTRLLVL.

As to this clone: Distinct nucleotide sequences in the sample also encode this CDR3. This chain connects TRBV7-8 to TRBJ2-7, with no clear D. This CDR3 is 13 amino acids long. Trimming removed 1 base from V and 2 bases from J, with 6 bases in between. CDR1 SGHVS and CDR2 FQNEAQ come from the germline V gene. This CDR3 reads CASSLGITYEQYF. CDR3 bases: TGTGCCAGCAGCTTAGGCATAACCTACGAGCAGTACTTC.

The V and J genes are TRBV13 and TRBJ1-5; TRBD1 is a possible D gene (5 bases). The CDR3 extends over 13 amino acids. From germline, CDR1 is PRHDT and CDR2 FYEKMQ (reference sequence). V was cut by 3 bases and J by 7 bases, with 10 bases left in between. The CDR3 DNA reads as TGTGCCAGCAGCTTCGGGGGAGGGCAGCCCCAGCATTTT. Its protein product is CASSFGGGQPQHF.

The V and J genes are TRBV7-2 and TRBJ1-2; D not certain. Per germline, CDR1 SGHTA and CDR2 FQGNSA. The V end was cut by 8 bases, the J end by 5 bases, with 9 bases between. The CDR3 totals 11 residues. CDR3 region: CASGVGYGYTF. CDR3 DNA: TGTGCCAGCGGCGTAGGGTATGGCTACACCTTC.

Only one count was recorded for this clone. This chain links TRBV7-9 with TRBJ2-5; D unresolved. The CDR3 is made up of 13 amino acids. The germline V and J ends were trimmed by 4 bases and 2 bases, with 8 bases remaining between them. Germline assignment: CDR1 SEHNR and CDR2 FQNEAQ (reference sequence). CDR3 sequence: CASSSTFQETQYF. The CDR3 bases are TGTGCCAGCAGCTCAACATTTCAAGAGACCCAGTACTTC.

The chain joins TRBV5-8 to TRBJ1-5; TRBD1 agrees at 8 bases. CDR3 size: 16 residues. The germline V gene has CDR1 SGHTS and CDR2 YDEGEE. Unmatched junction bases numbered 4, after V lost 0 bases and J lost 2 bases. The chain's CDR3 is CASSLDRGFGNQPQHF. The CDR3 bases are TGTGCCAGCAGCTTGGACAGGGGGTTTGGCAATCAGCCCCAGCATTTT.

This clone was seen only once. The DNA for the CDR3 is TGTGCCAGCAGTAAAATACTAGCGGGCTACGAGCAGTACTTC. This gives the protein CASSKILAGYEQYF. This sequence joins TRBV27 and TRBJ2-7, with 9 bases aligning to TRBD2. The germline V gene has CDR1 MNHEY and CDR2 SMNVEV (reference sequence). The V segment lost 5 bases and the J segment 3 bases; nucleotides outside the gene matches: 5. The CDR3 is made up of 14 amino acids.

This chain joins TRBV5-1 and TRBJ2-1, with a tentative D call TRBD2 (6 bases). CDR3 size: 16 residues. CDR1 is SGHRS and CDR2 is YFSETQ in the germline V gene. Trimming took off 1 base at V and 2 bases at J, with 13 bases between the two ends. In DNA form, the CDR3 reads TGCGCCAGCAGCTTGACTTGGGAGGACCCCTACAATGAGCAGTTCTTC. It encodes CASSLTWEDPYNEQFF.

This CDR3 reads CASWTGHGYTF. The DNA of the CDR3 is TGTGCCAGCTGGACAGGGCATGGCTACACCTTC. The V gene is TRBV2, the J gene TRBJ1-2; TRBD1 matches 8 bases. The CDR3 extends over 11 amino acids. J lost 6 bases, V lost 8 bases, and 2 bases had no gene match. CDR1 is SNHLY and CDR2 is FYNNEI in the germline V gene.

In DNA form, the CDR3 reads TGTGCCAGCAGCCACAGGTCTGGGGCCAACGTCCTGACTTTC. This gives the protein CASSHRSGANVLTF. The chain carries TRBV14 and TRBJ2-6; D uncertain. V lost 3 bases and J lost 1, with 4 bases in between. The germline gives CDR1 SGHDN, CDR2 FVKESK. This CDR3 spans 14 amino acids.